The following is a TCR beta chain sequence with its context. Its antigen is not identified. The data belong to a study of post-analysis software for immune sequencing data. cDNA libraries for TCR beta contained unique molecular identifiers. One entry per CDR3 protein results from TCRdb running MiXCR on the PCR reads. The sample has about 430,000 distinct CDR3 sequences, approximately 38% seen once. General study findings and limits: By F measure, samples from a shared preparation batch strongly co-clustered. Significantly lower normalized Chao1 diversity was found in patients with multiple sclerosis relative to controls.

The receptor's source is a girl aged 2-15 years with multiple sclerosis. Sequencing input: blood.

The CDR3 sequence: CASSQATGVPNEKLFF. The CDR3 region has the DNA TGTGCCAGCAGCCAAGCGACAGGGGTCCCTAATGAAAAACTGTTTTTT. The chain recombines TRBV14 with TRBJ1-4, with 8 bases that match TRBD1. Germline V CDR1 and CDR2: SGHDN, FVKESK. This CDR3 comprises 16 residues. The junction had 4 bases not matched to a gene; V was cut back by 1 base and J by 3 bases.